This T cell receptor beta chain was sequenced during a study of cytomegalovirus exposure and HLA in healthy donors (dated by TCRdb to about 2017). In terms of the full investigation: An earlier analysis of several hundred of the donors reported 250 to 300 Gb of sequence data and 90 million to 120 million unique TCR beta sequences obtained from 180 million or so T cells. The study used immunosequencing to profile the T cell repertoires of several hundred subjects and linked those repertoires to cytomegalovirus serostatus. To predict cytomegalovirus infection status, the study combined high-throughput TCR immunosequencing, statistical association of individual TCRs with disease status, and machine learning. The study was designed to test whether signatures of past pathogen exposure could be identified by cataloging public T cell receptors. All discovery cohort repertoires had been generated using a single sequencing platform. Among roughly 400 genotyped donors of the cohort, an average of around 240,000 unique TCR beta nucleotide sequences were sequenced per donor, roughly 18% of them non-productive. Of the approximately 370 genotyped donors, roughly 76% were placed in the genetic ancestry cluster associated with self-reported Caucasian donors. Besides the first cohort of 666 subjects, a separate validation cohort made up of 95 to 150 different subjects was used. Class I and class II HLA loci were covered by the typing at four-digit resolution. An early release covering roughly 600 HLA-typed donors comprised about 300 gigabases of sequencing data and approximately 80 million unique TCR sequences. Because of strong linkage in the cohort, roughly five DR-DQ haplotypes were treated as single units for association and clustering. In an earlier analysis of roughly 580 of the donors, high-throughput TCR beta sequencing was used to judge whether each TCR beta V gene segment behaved as functional or pseudogenic. A later analysis re-examined previously published TCR beta repertoires from more than 550 donors and added high-resolution HLA genotyping to investigate patterns of TCR occurrence. In a later genetic analysis, genome-wide SNP genotypes for about 65% of the roughly 670 donors were used, and that subset was treated as a discovery cohort. Typing coverage differed by locus: A, B, C, DRB1 and DQB1 were typed in roughly 620-630 donors, DQA1 in about 500, DPA1 in some 570, and DPB1 in 400 to 480. Rather than drawing on any new phenotypic data, the later analysis identified candidate immune exposures from TCR beta sequences and the way those sequences occurred across donors. Donor age, sex, ethnicity and CMV serostatus were collected together with the repertoire data. General conclusions and limits of the study: Because the 87-base-pair reads could not distinguish some IMGT-functional V segments, including TRBV6-2 and TRBV6-3, those segments were excluded. A cluster of highly shared sequence variants was judged likely to be a technical artifact of the sequencing pipeline. A further reported finding was that TCR beta sequences accurately predicted the HLA-A and HLA-B alleles for most subjects in the first cohort. Sequencing depth was assumed to be roughly uniform across donors in the presence/absence analyses, though that assumption may not hold. The cohort was sequenced for TCR beta chains only, and without alpha or paired-chain data the features that could be detected were limited. In a later analysis, several top co-occurrence clusters were reported to appear linked to parvovirus B19, influenza, CMV and Epstein-Barr virus. HLA typing was unavailable for some donors at each locus, so association tests used only the typed subset. Most TCR sequences were observed very rarely across donors, whereas some public TCRs were present in many individuals. An earlier analysis of 587 of the donors showed that most TCR beta V segments appeared in productive rearrangements either about 87% or about 30% of the time, which broadly matched IMGT annotations. The classifier was reported to diagnose cytomegalovirus status with high specificity and sensitivity in both the original cohort and the validation cohort. In a later analysis, HLA-associated TCR beta chains showed more clonal expansion and lower generation probabilities than non-associated chains that were equally common. Assigning TCR associations to individual alleles was difficult when HLA alleles, especially DR and DQ, strongly co-occurred. Linkage disequilibrium might explain the correlated functional status among segregating V segments, but an unknown experimental factor could not be ruled out. Compared with the approximately 670-donor mean, donors in an Asian-associated ancestry cluster had fewer N-insertions in productive TCRs, according to a later genetic analysis. The authors suggested that the approach could potentially be extended to other disease states and immunological phenotypes. Because counts were too low, roughly 16 rarely observed V segments, including chromosome 9 orphons, were left out of the earlier analysis of several hundred of the donors. The only immune exposure information available for the cohort was CMV serostatus. According to a later analysis, most CMV-associated TCR beta chains appeared to be HLA-restricted, and the HLA associations seemed to be driven largely by CMV exposure. In a later analysis, the rate of TCR association differed among HLA loci, with DRB1 alleles having the most associated TCRs and HLA-C alleles having the fewest. In a later genetic analysis, a missense DCLRE1C variant was associated with V-gene and J-gene trimming of TCR beta chains, and the association was replicated in an independent cohort. In a later analysis, some 18,000 TCR beta sequences were associated with specific HLA alleles at a false discovery rate of 0.05. In the study, approximately 150 TCR beta chains were listed as associated with cytomegalovirus. Three of the identified cytomegalovirus-associated TCR beta chains were confirmed in vitro to be specific for cytomegalovirus antigens.

As for this clone: Its antigen has not been determined. One end of the junction varies from germline; a read error may be responsible.

In total, over 600 healthy bone marrow donors made up the cohort. At the time of sampling, every cohort member was nominally healthy, though immune exposures that went unrecorded were likely present. The donor tested CMV seropositive and was one of the 289 seropositive cohort members. Every donor gave a peripheral blood sample, and the peripheral blood mononuclear cells from that sample were used for TCR beta sequencing. Genomic DNA was extracted from the blood cell samples with the Qiagen DNeasy Blood Extraction Kit. Based on the germline V gene (reference sequence), the CDR1 and CDR2 sequences are SEHNR and FQNEAQ. From the cysteine through the phenylalanine, the CDR3 covers 12 amino acids. Only the CDR3 region is kept as DNA, spanning 36 bases read in frame from base 1. The protocol used for the library was the immunoSEQ multiplex PCR assay. A mixture of 60 forward primers for TCR Vbeta segments and 13 reverse primers for TCR Jbeta segments was used in the multiplex PCR. Amplification of the CDR3 region of rearranged TCR beta genes was performed with a multiplex PCR assay on genomic DNA. Amplified TCR beta libraries were sequenced as 87-base-pair reads on the Illumina HiSeq System. The authors' pipeline ran thus. A later analysis counted about 80 million unique TCR beta chains across the 666 repertoires, and around 9.9 million of these chains were shared by at least two donors. Raw reads were error-corrected and collapsed into unique sequences with a nearest-neighbor algorithm that merged closely related sequences to remove PCR and sequencing errors. Alignment of CDR3 sequences to IMGT reference sequences was used to assign V, D and J gene segments. For a sequence to be retained, a match of at least six nucleotides to both a V gene segment and a J gene segment was required. Rearrangements were called productive when the CDR3 lacked stop codons and stayed in frame with V and J; all others were non-productive. CDR3 was defined by IMGT convention, running from the second conserved V-encoded cysteine to the conserved J-encoded phenylalanine. The earlier analysis of 500 to 750 of the donors excluded any sequence lacking an unambiguous match to a single V gene segment. An earlier analysis of about 590 of the donors classified V segments as functional when productive rearrangements were above 56.7% and as segregating when the standard deviation between donors was above 5%. A statistical classification framework was built for diagnosing cytomegalovirus status from the catalog of TCR beta chain sequences. In a later analysis, V and J genes were assigned by comparing TCR nucleotide sequences against IMGT/GENE-DB human TR gene sequences. The TCRdist pipeline was used in a later analysis to assign CDR3 sequences and most-parsimonious VDJ recombination scenarios. In a later analysis, every TCR beta chain was defined by the combination of its CDR3 amino acid sequence and its V-gene family, and reads without a unique V-gene family were dropped. A later analysis removed 500 to 600 highly shared, low-generation-probability nucleotide sequences to deal with suspected cross-contamination and a sequencing artifact. For each public chain, a later analysis derived a clonal expansion index from normalized ranks of inferred template counts within each repertoire. Generation probabilities in a later analysis came from a VDJ recombination model fitted to out-of-frame rearrangements, and those results were checked against IGoR. A later analysis scored TCR-TCR, TCR-HLA and TCR-CMV co-occurrence with hypergeometric tests, applying a repertoire-size bias correction to TCR pairs. In a later analysis, false discovery rates were estimated by permuting HLA or CMV assignments 20 times. A later analysis grouped co-occurring TCRs with DBSCAN, adding TCRdist sequence similarity when clustering within HLA-allele-positive subsets. Repertoires with fewer than 30,000 or more than 120,000 public chains, plus five repertoires with anomalous nucleotide sharing, were excluded from co-occurrence clustering. The immuneACCESS repertoire file appears here via TCRdb, limited to in-frame rearrangements. These files lack a portion of the clones; in checked studies, under half of the deficit traces to unresolved V genes, and the cause of the others is not known. V and J calls plus clone size are reproduced from that table; the DNA served to infer D and trimming. This sample is represented by roughly 150,000 clones; approximately 81% of them were singletons. The leading ten clones occupy 4% to 4.5% of the sample.

The sequencing sample was made of PBMCs. The sequence derives from a middle-aged woman in good health and CMV-seropositive. The chain uses TRBV7-9 and TRBJ1-1, with no confident D gene call. The DNA sequence is as follows: TGTTCCAGCAGCTTAGGGATCGGGGAAGCTTACTTT. Translated, it reads CSSSLGIGEAYF. Supplemented by the reference TRBV7-9 and TRBJ1-1 proteins around the CDR3, the complete variable domain is DTGVSQNPRHKITKRGQNVTFRCDPISEHNRLYWYRQTLGQGPEFLTYFQNEAQLEKSRLLSDRFSAERPKGSFSTLEIQRTEQGDSAMYLCSSSLGIGEAYFGQGTRLTVV.